This TCR beta chain is drawn from a study of T cell responses to AZD1222 COVID-19 vaccine. General study points: The number of AZD1222 recipients seropositive at baseline was only five to seven. Nearly half of spike-specific TCRs reportedly target unmutated variant regions.

Clones were sequenced by immunoSEQ multiplex PCR, and TCRdb holds only the in-frame ones, with some missing. Of 150,000 or so clones detected, just over 90% appear once; the ten largest clones hold approximately 2%. Worth noting for this clone: No antigen is known for it.

Germline V gene data show CDR1 as SNHLY and CDR2 as FYNNEI. V was clipped by 7 bases and J by 7 bases, with 14 bases between them. The CDR3 is 13 residues long. The chain carries TRBV2 and TRBJ2-1, with a possible D match to TRBD1 (6 bases). This TCR came from an adult in good health. The source was peripheral blood, collected on day 0 of AZD1222 vaccination. The CDR3 loop is CASNTGMKNEQFF. The CDR3, as DNA: TGTGCCAGCAACACAGGGATGAAGAATGAGCAGTTCTTC.